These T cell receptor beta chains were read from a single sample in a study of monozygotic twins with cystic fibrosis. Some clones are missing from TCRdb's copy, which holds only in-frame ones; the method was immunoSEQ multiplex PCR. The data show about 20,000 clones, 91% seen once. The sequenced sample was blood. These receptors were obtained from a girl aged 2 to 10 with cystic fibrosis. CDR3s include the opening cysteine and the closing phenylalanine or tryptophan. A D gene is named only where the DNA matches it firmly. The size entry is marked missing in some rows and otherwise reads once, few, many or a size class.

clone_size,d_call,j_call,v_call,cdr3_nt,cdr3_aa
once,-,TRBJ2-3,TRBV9,TGTGCCAGCAGCGTAGATAGGGAAACCTTCACAGATACGCAGTATTTT,CASSVDRETFTDTQYF
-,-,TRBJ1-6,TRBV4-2,TGTGCCAGCAGCCAAGATGTGGGGAGGGATTCACCCCTCCACTTT,CASSQDVGRDSPLHF
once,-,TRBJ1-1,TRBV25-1,TGTGCCAGCACCCTAGGGGGGGAGGGTGAAGCTTTCTTT,CASTLGGEGEAFF
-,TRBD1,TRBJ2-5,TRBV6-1,TGTGCCAGCAGTGACCCCAGGGGGTCCGTTCGTCAAGAGACCCAGTACTTC,CASSDPRGSVRQETQYF
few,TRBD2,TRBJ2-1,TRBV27,TGTGCCAGCAGTTCAAGCGGGGGGTGGGTCAATGAGCAGTTCTTC,CASSSSGGWVNEQFF
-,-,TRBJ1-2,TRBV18,TGTGCCAGCTCACCGCAAGAAAATTATAACTATGGCTACACCTTC,CASSPQENYNYGYTF
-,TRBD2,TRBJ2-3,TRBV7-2,TGTGCCAGCAGGACTAGCGGAGCAAACGCAGATACGCAGTATTTT,CASRTSGANADTQYF
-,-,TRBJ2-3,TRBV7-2,TGTGCCAGCAGCTCGCCAACGGATACGCAGTATTTT,CASSSPTDTQYF
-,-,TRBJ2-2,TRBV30,TGTGCCTGGAGTGTAAGACGGGTGAACACCGGGGAGCTGTTTTTT,CAWSVRRVNTGELFF
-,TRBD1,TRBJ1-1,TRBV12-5,TGTGCTAGTGGTCCCCCAAACGACAGGGGATTGTTGAACACTGAAGCTTTCTTT,CASGPPNDRGLLNTEAFF
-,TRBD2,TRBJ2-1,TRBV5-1,TGCGCCAGCCGACTAGCGGGGCTCACAACCTACAATGAGCAGTTCTTC,CASRLAGLTTYNEQFF
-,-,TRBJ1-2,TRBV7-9,TGTGCCACCGATACGGTACTTGGCTACACCTTC,CATDTVLGYTF
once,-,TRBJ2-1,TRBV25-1,TGTGCCAGCAGTGAATTTCAGGGGACCTACAATGAGCAGTTCTTC,CASSEFQGTYNEQFF
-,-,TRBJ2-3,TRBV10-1,TGCGCCAGCAAGGGCAGGGTCACAGATACGCAGTATTTT,CASKGRVTDTQYF
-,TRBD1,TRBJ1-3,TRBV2,TGTGCCAGCAAGACTACAGGGGGCTCTGGAAACACCATATATTTT,CASKTTGGSGNTIYF
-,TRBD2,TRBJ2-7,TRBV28,TGTGCCAGCAGTTTTAGCGGGGGTCCCTCCTACGAGCAGTACTTC,CASSFSGGPSYEQYF
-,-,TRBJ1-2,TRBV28,TGTGCCAGCAGAAAGGGGGGTGAGCGCTACACCTTC,CASRKGGERYTF
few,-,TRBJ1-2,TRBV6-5,TGTGCCAGCAGTTACTCGACCGGATCGGGAGGCTACACCTTC,CASSYSTGSGGYTF
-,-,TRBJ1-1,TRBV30,TGTGCCTGGATCCGGAGGGGGAGCGCTGAAGCTTTCTTT,CAWIRRGSAEAFF
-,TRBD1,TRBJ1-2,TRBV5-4,TGTGCCAGCAGCGAGGACAGGGCGGGAGGCTACACCTTC,CASSEDRAGGYTF
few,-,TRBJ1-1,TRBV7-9,TGTGCCAGCAGCTCGAATTCCCCGGGGACTGAAGCTTTCTTT,CASSSNSPGTEAFF
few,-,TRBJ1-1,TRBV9,TGTGCCAGCACAAGGGGCCTGAACACTGAAGCTTTCTTT,CASTRGLNTEAFF
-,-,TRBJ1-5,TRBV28,TGTGCCAGCAGTTTCGAACAGGGATTCGGCAATCAGCCCCAGCATTTT,CASSFEQGFGNQPQHF
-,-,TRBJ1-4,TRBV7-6,TGTGCCAGCAGCTTATCAGACGCAACTAATGAAAAACTGTTTTTT,CASSLSDATNEKLFF
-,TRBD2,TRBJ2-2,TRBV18,TGTGCCAGCTCACCATCTAGCGGGACGAACACCGGGGAGCTGTTTTTT,CASSPSSGTNTGELFF
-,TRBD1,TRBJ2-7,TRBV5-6,TGTGCCAGCAGCTTTACAGGGGGCGAGCAGTACTTC,CASSFTGGEQYF
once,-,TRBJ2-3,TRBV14,TGTGCCAGCAGCCCCCTTTATGGGGGGACGCCTTGGGATACGCAGTATTTT,CASSPLYGGTPWDTQYF
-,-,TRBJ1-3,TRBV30,TGTGCCTGGAGGTCATTCGGAGGGCCTGGAAACACCATATATTTT,CAWRSFGGPGNTIYF
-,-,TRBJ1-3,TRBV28,TGTGCCAGCAGTTTAACAGGGACGGGAAACACCATATATTTT,CASSLTGTGNTIYF
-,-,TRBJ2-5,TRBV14,TGTGCCAGCAGCCAAGAATGGAGTGACCGCTTGTACTTC,CASSQEWSDRLYF
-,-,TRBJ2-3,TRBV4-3,TGCGCCAGCAGCCAAATAGTCCGGGGAAAGACTAGCACAGATACGCAGTATTTT,CASSQIVRGKTSTDTQYF
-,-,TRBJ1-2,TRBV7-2,TGTGCCAGCAGCCCCCGCTACCCCGGTGGCTACACCTTC,CASSPRYPGGYTF
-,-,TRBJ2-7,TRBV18,TGTGCCAGCTCACCGCAGGGCTCGAACTCCTACGAGCAGTACTTC,CASSPQGSNSYEQYF
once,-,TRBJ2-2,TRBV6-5,TGTGCCAGCAGACGCGGCCCTGGGGACGGGGAGCTGTTTTTT,CASRRGPGDGELFF
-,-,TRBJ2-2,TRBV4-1,TGCGCCAGCAGCCAAGAACAATCCGGGGAGCTGTTTTTT,CASSQEQSGELFF
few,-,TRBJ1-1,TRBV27,TGTGCCAGCAGTTTAGGGCGCGAAGCTTTCTTT,CASSLGREAFF
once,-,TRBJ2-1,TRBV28,TGTGCCAGCAGTTTTAGTACTCCAATGAATGAGCAGTTCTTC,CASSFSTPMNEQFF
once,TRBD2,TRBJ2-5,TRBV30,TGTGCCTGGGTTACTAGCGGGGCGGAGACCCAGTACTTC,CAWVTSGAETQYF
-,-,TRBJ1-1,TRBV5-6,TGTGCCAGCAGCCCGGGGTCCGGTGGCACTGAAGCTTTCTTT,CASSPGSGGTEAFF
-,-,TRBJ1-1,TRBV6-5,TGTGCCAGCAGTTACTCAATACAGGGAGGGAACACTGAAGCTTTCTTT,CASSYSIQGGNTEAFF
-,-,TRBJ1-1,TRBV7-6,TGTGCCAGCCGATGGACGGCGAACACTGAAGCTTTCTTT,CASRWTANTEAFF
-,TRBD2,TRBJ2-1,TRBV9,TGTGCCAGCAGCGTAGGGTCTAGCGGAATTGACAATGAGCAGTTCTTC,CASSVGSSGIDNEQFF